Below are 14 T cell receptor beta chains sequenced from a single sample in a study of T cells in Graves' hyperthyroidism and ophthalmopathy. Amplified TCR beta CDR3 regions came from RNA transcripts. An initial round of RT-PCR targeting the TCR CDR3 relied on the HTBI primer set. TCRdb reprocessed the multiplex PCR reads with MiXCR, giving one entry per CDR3 protein. The sample consists of some 510,000 distinct CDR3 sequences, roughly 46% of them appearing once. Sample: peripheral blood or thyroid tissue (not recorded which). The source is a woman aged 18-29 years with Graves' hyperthyroidism.

A word on this clonotype: A clone one base away is much larger, so this may be a read error. The chain has TRBV2 and TRBJ1-4; a possible D gene is TRBD1 (5 bases). This CDR3 spans 16 amino acids. Germline V gene lookup returns CDR1 SNHLY and CDR2 FYNNEI. This CDR3 reads CVSSEGMDVGGEKLFF. CDR3 nucleotides: TGCGTCAGCAGTGAGGGCATGGACGTCGGGGGTGAAAAACTGTTTTTT.

The chain joins TRBV12-3 or TRBV12-4 to TRBJ2-5; D may be TRBD1 or TRBD2 (6 bases each). V shed 2 bases and J shed 6 bases, with 16 bases lying between them. This CDR3 region has 15 residues. The CDR3 DNA sequence: TGTGCCAGCAGTTTAAGGAGGGGGGACGAACAGACCCAGTACTTC. Its translation is CASSLRRGDEQTQYF.

This clonotype was seen at least ten times. The V call is TRBV7-3, the J call TRBJ1-1; D is perhaps TRBD1 (5 bases). The CDR3 has 14 amino acids. Germline V gene data show CDR1 as SGHTA and CDR2 as FQGTGA. The ends were cut back, 1 base at V and 2 bases at J, with 8 bases in the middle. This CDR3 is CASSLSRVNTEAFF. Written as DNA, the CDR3 is TGTGCCAGCAGCTTAAGCAGGGTCAACACTGAAGCTTTCTTT.

This clonotype was seen a few times. The chain's CDR3 is CSARELEGNHNSPLHF. The CDR3 nucleotides read TGCAGTGCTAGAGAGTTGGAGGGAAATCATAATTCACCCCTCCACTTT. This rearrangement joins TRBV20-1 to TRBJ1-6; D is ambiguous. The CDR3 runs 16 residues. Germline CDR1 DFQATT, CDR2 SNEGSKA (reference sequence). Trimming removed 0 bases at V and 5 bases at J, with 14 bases between.

Of note for this clonotype: Just one base apart from a much larger clone, this may be a read error. This chain uses TRBV7-9 with TRBJ1-5; D call uncertain. The CDR3 loop spans 15 amino acids. Germline V gene sequence: CDR1 SEHNR, CDR2 FQNEAQ (reference sequence). V was pared by 8 bases and J by 6 bases, with 20 bases between. CDR3 protein: CASGSGRSGVQPQHF. The CDR3 DNA reads TGTGCCAGCGGCTCTGGACGGTCTGGGGTTCAGCCCCAGCATTTT.

The V and J genes are TRBV7-2 and TRBJ1-1; possible D gene TRBD1, 5 bases. Germline-derived CDR1 and CDR2 are SGHTA and FQGNSA. The V end was cut by 2 bases, the J end by 1 base, with 8 bases between. The CDR3 contains 14 residues. The CDR3 loop is CASSLKTANTEAFF. Written as DNA, the CDR3 is TGTGCCAGCAGCTTAAAGACAGCGAACACTGAAGCTTTCTTT.

With respect to this clonotype: The conserved phenylalanine or tryptophan is not found at the CDR3 terminus, so this likely reflects a read error. The chain combines TRBV29-1 with TRBJ1-2; possible D gene TRBD1, 6 bases. V dropped 5 bases and J dropped 4 bases, with 29 bases sitting between them. Per germline, CDR1 SQVTM and CDR2 ANQGSEA. CDR3 length: 18 residues. CDR3: CSVRNRRGERGETYGYTL. CDR3 nucleotides: TGCAGCGTTAGAAACCGACGGGGGGAGAGGGGGGAGACCTATGGCTACACCCTC.

The rearrangement links TRBV29-1 to TRBJ2-2; possibly TRBD2 for D (5 bases). Germline lookup yields CDR1 SQVTM and CDR2 ANQGSEA. Trimming took 4 bases from V and 11 from J, leaving 17 bases between them. This CDR3 has 13 residues. CDR3 amino acids: CSVVPGNSGELFF. CDR3 sequence (DNA): TGCAGCGTTGTTCCCGGGAACTCGGGCGAGCTGTTTTTT.

In regard to this clonotype: This may be a read error, as it is one base from a much larger clone. The chain uses TRBV10-3 and TRBJ1-2, with D possibly being TRBD1 (6 bases). CDR1 ENHRY and CDR2 SYGVKD come from the germline V gene. The CDR3 consists of 14 residues. The chain's CDR3 is CAISFGQPNYGHTF. The CDR3 coding sequence is TGTGCCATCAGCTTCGGACAGCCTAACTATGGCCACACCTTC.

In its sample, this clonotype was seen a few times. The chain has TRBV7-9 and TRBJ1-4; D possibly corresponds to TRBD1 (6 bases). The CDR3 length is 15 residues. Germline V gene data show CDR1 as SEHNR and CDR2 as FQNEAQ (reference sequence). V was pared by 6 bases and J by 2 bases, with 13 bases between. CDR3 DNA sequence: TGTGCCAGCAGATTGGGGGGCGGTACTAATGAAAAACTGTTTTTT. Protein product: CASRLGGGTNEKLFF.

In this sample, this clonotype turned up many times. V is TRBV7-9 and J is TRBJ2-7; 10 bases fit TRBD2. After removal of 7 bases from V and 7 bases from J, the junction contained 10 bases not matched to a gene. CDR3 length: 14 amino acids. Per the germline V gene, CDR1 is SEHNR and CDR2 is FQNEAQ (reference sequence). For the CDR3, the DNA is TGTGCCAGCACCCCGATAGCGGGAGGTGAAGAGCAGTACTTC. Its translation is CASTPIAGGEEQYF.

The V gene is TRBV9, the J gene TRBJ2-6, with D hard to call. The CDR3 loop spans 14 amino acids. Germline values: CDR1 SGDLS, CDR2 YYNGEE. With 4 bases removed from V and 4 bases from J, the gap between germline ends came to 9 bases. The CDR3 loop is CASSQAYGANVLTF. The CDR3 region has the DNA TGTGCCAGCAGCCAGGCTTACGGGGCCAACGTCCTGACTTTC. The entire variable domain, with the rest obtained from reference TRBV9 and TRBJ2-6, is as follows: DSGVTQTPKHLITATGQRVTLRCSPRSGDLSVYWYQQSLDQGLQFLIQYYNGEERAKGNILERFSAQQFPDLHSELNLSSLELGDSALYFCASSQAYGANVLTFGAGSRLTVL.

The chain recombines TRBV20-1 with TRBJ2-7; 10 nucleotides line up with TRBD2. This CDR3 comprises 15 residues. CDR1 is DFQATT and CDR2 is SNEGSKA in the germline V gene (reference sequence). The ends lost 3 bases at V and 0 bases at J; junction bases unmatched: 5. The CDR3 region has the DNA TGCAGTGCTAGCAGGGGGACTAGCGCCTCCTACGAGCAGTACTTC. Translating gives CSASRGTSASYEQYF.

The chain recombines TRBV6-1 with TRBJ1-5; TRBD1 is a possible D gene (5 bases). Between the trimmed V and J ends, which lost 1 base and 5 bases, there was a span of 9 bases. CDR1 MNHNS and CDR2 SASEGT come from the germline V gene. The CDR3 runs 14 residues. CDR3 region: CASSEVGQDQPQHF. CDR3 nucleotides: TGTGCCAGCAGTGAAGTGGGGCAGGATCAGCCCCAGCATTTT.